Here is one TCR beta chain with its context. Germline CDR1 MNHNS, CDR2 SASEGT. Trimming pared 3 bases from V and 9 bases from J, leaving 15 bases between. The CDR3 extends over 14 amino acids. This entry comes from a study of control samples from healthy donors and cancer patients. Assay: immunoSEQ multiplex PCR; the TCRdb copy retains only in-frame clones and omits some. The table shows 130,000 to 150,000 clones, with about nine tenths occurring only once. The sequence derives from a man aged 30 to 39 in good health. The chain is built from TRBV6-1 and TRBJ2-1, with a possible D match to TRBD1 (6 bases). What was sequenced was blood. In nucleotides, the CDR3 is TGTGCCAGCAGTGAGGACAGCGTACCTGGTGAGCAGTTCTTC. It is translated as CASSEDSVPGEQFF.